This TCR beta chain derives from a study of blood T cell repertoires in COVID-19. Authors' processing steps: Amplified reference gene primers provided the basis for estimating nucleated cell counts. Libraries were prepared by immunoSEQ multiplex PCR; TCRdb keeps only in-frame clonotypes and omits some of them. V and J calls and clone size come straight from that table; D and trimming were deduced from the DNA. The repertoire holds roughly 250,000 clones, with around 86% as singletons. Germline V CDR1 and CDR2: SGHDT, YYEEEE. The length of the CDR3 is 15 residues. Remarks on this clone: Germline and junction disagree at one end, which may indicate a read error.

The sequence was collected from a woman aged 55-69 years with active or convalescent COVID-19. The J gene is TRBJ2-7, the V gene TRBV5-6; D not certain. The source material was peripheral blood. The CDR3 sequence is CANSPELGPRYEQYF. In nucleotides, the CDR3 is TGTGCCAACAGCCCAGAGTTGGGCCCCCGGTACGAGCAGTACTTC. The full variable domain, rest sourced from reference TRBV5-6 and TRBJ2-7, is DAGVTQSPTHLIKTRGQQVTLRCSPKSGHDTVSWYQQALGQGPQFIFQYYEEEERQRGNFPDRFSGHQFPNYSSELNVNALLLGDSALYLCANSPELGPRYEQYFGPGTRLTVT.